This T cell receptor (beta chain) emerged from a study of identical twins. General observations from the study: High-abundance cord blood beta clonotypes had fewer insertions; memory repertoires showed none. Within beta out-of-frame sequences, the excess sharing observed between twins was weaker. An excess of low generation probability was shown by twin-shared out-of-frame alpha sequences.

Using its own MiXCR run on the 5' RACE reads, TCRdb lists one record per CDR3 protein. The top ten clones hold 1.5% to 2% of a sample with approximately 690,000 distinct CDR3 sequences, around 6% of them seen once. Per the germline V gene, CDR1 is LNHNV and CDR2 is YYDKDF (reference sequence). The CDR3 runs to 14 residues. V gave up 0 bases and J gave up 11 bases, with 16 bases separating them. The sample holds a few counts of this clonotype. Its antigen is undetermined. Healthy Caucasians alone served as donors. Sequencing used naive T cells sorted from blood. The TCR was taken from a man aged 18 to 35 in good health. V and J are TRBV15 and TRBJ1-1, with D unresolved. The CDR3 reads CATSRDNQLPEAFF. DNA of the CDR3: TGTGCCACCAGCAGAGATAACCAGTTACCGGAGGCTTTCTTT.